This TCR beta chain is drawn from a study of beta chain features in type 1 diabetes. The CDR3 is 16 residues long. Germline loops: CDR1 LNHDA, CDR2 SQIVND (reference sequence). Trimming cost V 3 bases and J 3 bases; bases outside gene matches: 9. CD4+ naive, central memory, regulatory and stem cell-like memory cells were sorted via CD45RO/CCR7/CD25/CD127/CD95/CD27. Expressed TCRB transcripts were sequenced, since all the RNA that had been isolated was reverse transcribed. Libraries were prepared by immunoSEQ multiplex PCR; TCRdb keeps only in-frame clonotypes and omits some of them. The table includes some 140,000 clones, 9.2% detected once.

V and J are TRBV19 and TRBJ2-3, with 7 bases fitting TRBD2. Sample: central memory CD4+ T cells from blood. The sequence was obtained from a man between 18 and 35 years old in good health. The CDR3 region is CASSINAGERTDTQYF. The CDR3 region has the DNA TGTGCCAGTAGTATTAATGCGGGGGAGCGTACAGATACGCAGTATTTT.